The clone carrying this TCR beta chain was seen a handful of times. The antigen remains undetermined. This CDR3 contains 15 residues. The trim removed 0 bases at V and 4 bases at J, leaving 3 bases unmatched. Germline V gene data show CDR1 as SGHTA and CDR2 as FQGTGA. No patient had autoimmune disease or received systemic immunosuppression. This entry belongs to a study of OX40 agonist ivuxolimab in advanced cancers. Study-level information: Eligibility admitted prior anti-PD-1, anti-PD-L1 or anti-CTLA-4 therapy; 40% to 50% had some. Study outcomes and limitations: Nonresponders included some who also had low normalized T-cell clonal expansion.

Repertoires were generated with immunoSEQ multiplex PCR, while TCRdb's copy carries only in-frame clones and drops some. The sample contains over 150,000 clones, 94% of which appear only once. The receptor's source is an adult with an advanced solid tumor such as melanoma, head and neck, liver or kidney cancer. The sequences come from CD4+ or CD8+ T cells sorted from blood, collected in a trial of the OX40 agonist ivuxolimab. V usage is TRBV7-3 and J usage is TRBJ2-7; TRBD2 agrees at 10 bases. DNA of the CDR3: TGTGCCAGCAGCTTAACGGCTAGCGGGAGATACGAGCAGTACTTC. Encoded protein: CASSLTASGRYEQYF.